The 13 T cell receptor beta chains presented below share a single source sample, sequenced in a study of regulatory T cells. The primer mix had 52 TRBV and 13 TRBJ primers. Here immunoSEQ multiplex PCR was the method, and the copy in TCRdb shows in-frame clones only, minus some. Among 30,000 to 40,000 clones listed, around nine tenths were seen once. Their antigen targets remain unknown. Study-level results: In CD3G-deficient patients, conventional CD4+ T cells were enriched for hydrophobic CDR3 residues at positions 6 and 7.

Input material: conventional CD4+ T cells sorted from blood. These receptors were obtained from a person aged 18 to 30 with CD3G deficiency.

This clone came up a few times. The chain carries TRBV4-3 and TRBJ2-7; D gene uncertain. From germline, CDR1 is LGHNA and CDR2 YSLEER. V lost 4 bases to trimming and J lost 0 bases, with 13 bases between them. The CDR3 is made up of 15 amino acids. The CDR3 DNA reads TGCGCCAGCAGCCCCCGGGCAGACCTCTCCTACGAGCAGTACTTC. Its protein product is CASSPRADLSYEQYF.

J is TRBJ2-3 and V is TRBV7-9, with 8 nucleotides matching TRBD1. This CDR3 has 15 amino acids. After removal of 5 bases from V and 0 bases from J, the junction contained 4 bases not matched to a gene. The germline V gene has CDR1 SEHNR and CDR2 FQNEAQ (reference sequence). The CDR3 reads CASSPGGWSTDTQYF. In nucleotides, the CDR3 is TGTGCCAGCAGCCCAGGGGGCTGGAGCACAGATACGCAGTATTTT.

V is TRBV7-2 and J is TRBJ1-2; D call uncertain. Trimming left V 4 bases short and J 1 base short, with 7 bases between. Germline loops: CDR1 SGHTA, CDR2 FQGNSA. The CDR3 is 13 amino acids. The CDR3 protein is CASSSAINYGYTF. CDR3 DNA: TGTGCCAGCAGCTCAGCGATTAACTATGGCTACACCTTC. Looking up the rest from reference TRBV7-2 and TRBJ1-2 gives the full variable domain: GAGVSQSPSNKVTEKGKDVELRCDPISGHTALYWYRQSLGQGLEFLIYFQGNSAPDKSGLPSDRFSAERTGGSVSTLTIQRTQQEDSAVYLCASSSAINYGYTFGSGTRLTVV.

CDR3 DNA sequence: TGTGCCAGCCGGGACGCCTCTAACTATGGCTACACCTTC. It specifies CASRDASNYGYTF. This sequence joins TRBV28 and TRBJ1-2, with a weak D call TRBD1 (5 bases). The length of the CDR3 is 13 residues. The V end lost 8 bases, the J end lost 0 bases, and 10 bases lay between the germline ends. CDR1 is MDHEN, CDR2 SYDVKM, per germline.

Only one count was recorded for this clone. This chain connects TRBV18 to TRBJ1-1; no firm D call. Germline CDR1 KGHSH, CDR2 LQKENI. The CDR3 is 13 amino acids. With 3 bases removed from V and 6 bases from J, the gap between germline ends came to 11 bases. CDR3 region: CASSPATGAEAFF. The CDR3 nucleotides are TGTGCCAGCTCACCCGCGACCGGTGCTGAAGCTTTCTTT.

The chain uses TRBV28 and TRBJ1-1; tentatively, D is TRBD1 (5 bases). V was pared by 3 bases and J by 1 base, with 9 bases between. Germline CDR1 and CDR2: MDHEN and SYDVKM. This CDR3 has 14 amino acids. The CDR3 bases are TGTGCCAGCAGTTTCCTCGACAGGAACACTGAAGCTTTCTTT. Amino acids: CASSFLDRNTEAFF.

The rearrangement links TRBV6-1 to TRBJ2-7; perhaps TRBD2 as D (6 bases). Trimming pared 8 bases from V and 3 bases from J, leaving 17 bases between. CDR1 is MNHNS, CDR2 SASEGT, per germline. The CDR3 sequence is 14 residues long. CDR3 DNA: TGTGCCAGCCGTGCCGGGACTCTAAACTACGAGCAGTACTTC. Translated: CASRAGTLNYEQYF.

This clone was picked up a small number of times. This chain joins TRBV28 and TRBJ1-2; 10 bases line up with TRBD1. Germline V lookup: CDR1 MDHEN, CDR2 SYDVKM. The CDR3 consists of 14 residues. With V trimmed by 3 bases and J by 8 bases, 6 bases remained unmatched. CDR3 loop: CASSFTGTGEGYTF. The CDR3 nucleotides are TGTGCCAGCAGTTTCACCGGGACAGGGGAAGGCTACACCTTC.

In this sample, this clone turned up once. V and J are TRBV5-1 and TRBJ2-1; the match to TRBD2 covers 7 bases. The length of the CDR3 is 13 residues. Germline values: CDR1 SGHRS, CDR2 YFSETQ. V shed 4 bases, J shed 9 bases, and the junction held 7 bases outside the gene matches. For the CDR3, the DNA is TGCGCCAGCAGCCAAAATAGCGGGTTTGAGCAGTTCTTC. It codes for CASSQNSGFEQFF.

This rearrangement joins TRBV5-1 to TRBJ1-2, with a tentative D call TRBD1 (6 bases). The V and J ends lost 4 bases and 6 bases respectively, with 13 bases between them. The CDR3 covers 13 residues. Germline CDR1 reads SGHRS; CDR2 reads YFSETQ. In DNA form, the CDR3 reads TGCGCCAGCAGCCTACAGGGAGGTGATGGCTACACCTTC. Translating gives CASSLQGGDGYTF.

The genes are TRBV10-3 and TRBJ1-2; perhaps TRBD1 as D (5 bases). The CDR3 sequence is 14 residues long. The V end lost 10 bases, the J end lost 8 bases, and 23 bases lay between the germline ends. In germline, CDR1 is ENHRY, CDR2 SYGVKD. The CDR3 coding sequence is TGTGCCACCGCAGCGGTGGTCCAGGGCCCGGGCTACACCTTC. Its protein product is CATAAVVQGPGYTF.

The chain combines TRBV5-1 with TRBJ1-2; 8 nucleotides agree with TRBD1. The CDR3 is made up of 14 amino acids. V was clipped by 3 bases and J by 2 bases; unmatched bases: 3. Germline CDR1 is SGHRS and CDR2 is YFSETQ. Here the CDR3 DNA reads TGCGCCAGCAGCTGGGACAGGCTAAACTATGGCTACACCTTC. It codes for CASSWDRLNYGYTF.

The V call is TRBV28, the J call TRBJ1-1, with unresolved D. From germline, CDR1 is MDHEN and CDR2 SYDVKM. This CDR3 region has 13 residues. Trimming removed 7 bases from V and 6 bases from J, with 15 bases in between. The CDR3 DNA is TGTGCCAGCATTCTTCCCGGGAAGGCTGAAGCTTTCTTT. Translation: CASILPGKAEAFF.